This T cell receptor (beta chain) was recorded in a study of beta chain features in type 1 diabetes. Study-level information: Healthy donors resembled patients in age, gender and cell yields. Study-wide findings and caveats: These data did not resolve whether HLA type affects TCRB rearrangement. Type 1 diabetes patients showed a moderate but significant shortening of TCRB CDR3s in all four CD4+ subsets. There were fewer insertions and more deletions at the VDJ junctions of type 1 diabetes patients.

Since all of the isolated RNA was reverse transcribed, expressed TCRB transcripts were what got sequenced. TCRdb's table, derived via immunoSEQ multiplex PCR, lists solely in-frame clones and lacks some. Among fewer than 45,000 clones listed, approximately 62% were seen once. This clone turned up a few times. Its antigen is currently unknown. Via the markers CD45RO/CCR7/CD25/CD127/CD95/CD27, stem cell-like memory, regulatory, central memory and naive CD4+ cells were sorted. The CDR3 is made up of 12 amino acids. CDR1 and CDR2 from the germline V gene are MGHDK and SYGVNS. V lost 6 bases and J 9 bases, leaving 14 bases between the germline ends.

The chain combines TRBV25-1 with TRBJ2-5; D unresolved. The sequence was collected from a man aged 25-45 years with type 1 diabetes. Some clones in this sample may be carry-over from other donors' samples. Source material: Tregs from blood. For the CDR3, the DNA is TGTGCCAGCAGCCCCTCGGGTTTGGCCCAGTACTTC. Its translation is CASSPSGLAQYF.